The clone carrying this T cell receptor beta chain was seen a few times. This sample is drawn from a study of cytomegalovirus exposure and HLA in healthy donors. Germline-derived CDR1 and CDR2 are MNHNS and SASEGT. The CDR3 length is 14 residues. V was pared by 6 bases and J by 2 bases, with 12 bases between. Sequencing used immunoSEQ multiplex PCR; TCRdb keeps in-frame clones, though not all of them. Altogether about 98,000 clones are present, less than 90% being singletons, with the ten largest covering approximately 5.8%. This receptor was obtained from a man aged 18-30 years in good health and CMV-seropositive. The chain couples TRBV6-1 to TRBJ2-3; weak D call: TRBD1 (6 bases). The sequenced sample was PBMCs. The chain's CDR3 is CASRNREYTDTQYF. The CDR3 nucleotides read TGTGCCAGCAGGAACAGGGAATACACAGATACGCAGTATTTT.